This TCR beta chain was identified in a study of vaccination and CD4 T cells after COVID-19. For the study at large: Both day-14 and day-161-to-241 post-vaccine samples exist for three convalescent patients.

The time point: late sampling 161 to 241 days after vaccination in a few convalescent patients. Indicated treatment: approximately 10-day PBMC culture with coronavirus spike peptide pools or control peptides (ViraFEST assay). As concerns this clonotype: The antigen remains undetermined.

V dropped 3 bases and J dropped 1 base, with 12 bases sitting between them. From germline, CDR1 is SEHNR and CDR2 FQNEAQ (reference sequence). This CDR3 is 15 amino acids long. The study sequenced cultured CD4+ T cell DNA using the Oncomine TCR Beta short-read assay. In TCRdb, the PCR reads were re-called with MiXCR into one record per CDR3 protein. Of roughly 23,000 distinct CDR3 sequences in the sample, 40% to 50% were seen once. This sample comprised CD4+ T cells from blood, cultured in vitro, obtained about 7 months after SARS-CoV-2 vaccination. The sequence came from a human donor who had recovered from COVID-19. The V and J genes are TRBV7-9 and TRBJ1-1, with no clear D. The DNA of the CDR3 is TGTGCCAGCAGCTTGGAGGGTTTGGGGAACACTGAAGCTTTCTTT. Protein product: CASSLEGLGNTEAFF.